This entry lists 7 T cell receptor beta chains sequenced from one sample in a study of blood T cell repertoires in COVID-19. TCRdb's copy holds only in-frame clones and misses some; the assay was immunoSEQ multiplex PCR. The sample shows about 120,000 clones, 90% of them seen only once. Sequencing used peripheral blood. Receptors originate from a man between 45 and 60 years old with active COVID-19.

The chain uses TRBV6-5 and TRBJ1-2, with a tentative D call TRBD1 (5 bases). Trimming cost V 7 bases and J 1 base, with 10 bases left between them. Germline V gene sequence: CDR1 MNHEY, CDR2 SVGAGI. The CDR3 contains 13 residues. CDR3 loop: CASTRDLNYGYTF. The DNA of the CDR3 is TGTGCCAGCACCAGGGATCTTAACTATGGCTACACCTTC.

J is TRBJ2-1 and V is TRBV12-3 or TRBV12-4; possible D gene TRBD2, 5 bases. This CDR3 comprises 11 residues. V was shortened by 6 bases and J by 10 bases, with 10 bases between the two germline ends. The CDR3 reads CASSRGAEQFF. The CDR3 bases are TGTGCCAGCAGCCGGGGAGCGGAGCAGTTCTTC.

The gene calls are TRBV24-1 and TRBJ2-3; a weak D match, TRBD1 (5 bases). CDR1 is KGHDR and CDR2 is SFDVKD in the germline V gene. Trimming left V 2 bases short and J 9 bases short, with 8 bases between. CDR3 size: 12 residues. CDR3 in DNA: TGTGCCACCAGTGATTCGGCAGGGACGCAGTATTTT. It codes for CATSDSAGTQYF.

This clone was observed once. The CDR3 DNA sequence: TGTGCCAGCAGCTCCCAACGGGGAGGGGGAAGCTACGAGCAGTACTTC. As protein: CASSSQRGGGSYEQYF. This chain connects TRBV5-4 to TRBJ2-7; the D gene is possibly TRBD2 (7 bases). The germline V and J ends were trimmed by 3 bases and 3 bases, with 19 bases remaining between them. This CDR3 is built from 16 residues. Per germline, CDR1 SGHNT and CDR2 YYREEE (reference sequence).

The chain recombines TRBV18 with TRBJ2-1; tentatively, D is TRBD1 (6 bases). The CDR3 is 18 residues long. The germline gives CDR1 KGHSH, CDR2 LQKENI. Trimming stripped 0 bases from V and 0 bases from J, with 15 bases between. The CDR3, as DNA: TGTGCCAGCTCACCACCGGGGGCTAGCCTGAGCTCCTACAATGAGCAGTTCTTC. As protein: CASSPPGASLSSYNEQFF.

The rearrangement joins TRBV5-4 to TRBJ2-1, with TRBD1 as a possible D gene (5 bases). Germline lookup yields CDR1 SGHNT and CDR2 YYREEE (reference sequence). The CDR3 spans 15 residues. V lost 2 bases to trimming and J lost 0 bases, with 9 bases between them. The CDR3 is CASSLTGRSYNEQFF. The CDR3 coding sequence is TGTGCCAGCAGCTTAACAGGACGCTCCTACAATGAGCAGTTCTTC.

The chain couples TRBV11-3 to TRBJ2-2; D perhaps matches TRBD2 (6 bases). The CDR3 totals 17 residues. The V end was cut by 4 bases, the J end by 1 base, with 16 bases between. CDR1 and CDR2 (germline): SGHNT, YENEEA. The CDR3 sequence is CASSSRSHSGNTGELFF. The CDR3 bases are TGTGCCAGCAGCTCCAGATCGCATAGCGGGAACACCGGGGAGCTGTTTTTT.